This paragraph reports one T cell receptor (beta chain). Its antigen is as yet unknown. Germline CDR1 is LNHDA and CDR2 is SQIVND (reference sequence). The CDR3 runs 14 residues. V was cut by 5 bases and J by 3 bases, with 8 bases left in between. Molecular barcoding with unique molecular identifiers was used for the TCRbeta library. One entry per CDR3 protein results from TCRdb running MiXCR on the PCR reads. Of around 4,200 distinct CDR3 sequences in the sample, 12% are singletons; the top ten hold about 29%. This entry comes from a study of T-cell reconstitution after alpha-beta-depleted transplantation in children. Study results and caveats: As was reported, about two months after transplant, alpha-beta T cells came from several hundred expanded graft clones.

This receptor was identified in a male patient aged 2 to 9 who had a stem cell transplant for acute lymphoblastic leukemia, so the T cells may come from the graft donor. The chain has TRBV19 and TRBJ2-6; D is uncertain. Sequencing was performed on PBMCs, mostly from graft donor cells, taken 60 days after TCRalphabeta/CD19-depleted stem cell transplant. CDR3 protein: CASSLAGGANVLTF. The CDR3 region has the DNA TGTGCCAGTAGTCTGGCAGGTGGGGCCAACGTCCTGACTTTC.